This entry describes one TCR beta chain. Just one base apart from a much larger clone, this may be a read error. Deep was the level used in running the assay. Under the authors' procedure: As immunoSEQ supplied junction-only sequences (without quality scores), filtering differed. The data were produced by immunoSEQ multiplex PCR, yet TCRdb's version contains in-frame clones alone and is incomplete. V and J calls and clone size are copied from that table; D and trimming were computed from the DNA. The sample lists 490,000 or so clones; 79% were seen once. Germline values: CDR1 SEHNR, CDR2 FQNEAQ (reference sequence). The CDR3 consists of 14 residues. This specimen comes from a study of shared clonotypes between healthy human individuals. Everyone who donated was a Caucasian adult who lived in Nashville, Tennessee. Genomic DNA for unsorted samples, which was extracted with the QIAamp DNA Blood Mini kit, came from 85 million to 90 million PBMCs.

The receptor was isolated from a woman in her thirties or forties in good health. Some clones in this sample may be carry-over from other donors' samples. Material: PBMCs. This chain uses TRBV7-9 with TRBJ1-5; D uncertain. The CDR3: CANSFDGYYQPQHF. The CDR3 DNA reads as TGTGCCAACAGCTTTGACGGCTATTATCAGCCCCAGCATTTT.